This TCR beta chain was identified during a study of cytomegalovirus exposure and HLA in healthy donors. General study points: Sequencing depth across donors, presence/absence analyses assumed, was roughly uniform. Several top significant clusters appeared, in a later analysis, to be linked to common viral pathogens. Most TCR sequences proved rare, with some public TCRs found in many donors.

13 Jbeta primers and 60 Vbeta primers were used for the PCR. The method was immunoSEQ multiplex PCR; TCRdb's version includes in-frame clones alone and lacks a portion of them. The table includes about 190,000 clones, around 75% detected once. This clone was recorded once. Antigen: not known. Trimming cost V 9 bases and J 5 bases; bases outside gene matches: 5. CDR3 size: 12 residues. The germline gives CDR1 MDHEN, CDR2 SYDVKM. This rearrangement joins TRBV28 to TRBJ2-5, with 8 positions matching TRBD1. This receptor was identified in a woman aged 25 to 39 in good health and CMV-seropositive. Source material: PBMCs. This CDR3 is CASQGARETQYF. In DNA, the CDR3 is TGTGCCAGTCAGGGGGCTAGGGAGACCCAGTACTTC. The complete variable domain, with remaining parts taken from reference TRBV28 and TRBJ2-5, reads DVKVTQSSRYLVKRTGEKVFLECVQDMDHENMFWYRQDPGLGLRLIYFSYDVKMKEKGDIPEGYSVSREKKERFSLILESASTNQTSMYLCASQGARETQYFGPGTRLLVL.